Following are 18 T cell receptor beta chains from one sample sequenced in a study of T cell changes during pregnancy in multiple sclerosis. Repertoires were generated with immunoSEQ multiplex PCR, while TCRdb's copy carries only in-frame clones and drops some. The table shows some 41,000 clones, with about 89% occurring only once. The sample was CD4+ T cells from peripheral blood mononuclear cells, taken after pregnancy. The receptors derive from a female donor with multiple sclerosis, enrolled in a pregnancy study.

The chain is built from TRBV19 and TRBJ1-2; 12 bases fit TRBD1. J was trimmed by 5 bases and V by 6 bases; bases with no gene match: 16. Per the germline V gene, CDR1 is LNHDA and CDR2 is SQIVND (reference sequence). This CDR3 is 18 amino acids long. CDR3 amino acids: CASRHGDRGLHTVYGYTF. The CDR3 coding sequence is TGTGCCAGTAGGCACGGGGACAGGGGGCTACACACTGTATATGGCTACACCTTC.

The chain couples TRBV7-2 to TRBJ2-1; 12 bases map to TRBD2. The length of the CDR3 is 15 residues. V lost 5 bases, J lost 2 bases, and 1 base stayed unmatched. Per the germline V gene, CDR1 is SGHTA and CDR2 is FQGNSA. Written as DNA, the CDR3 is TGTGCCAGCAGCCGGACTAGCGGGGCCTACAATGAGCAGTTCTTC. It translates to CASSRTSGAYNEQFF.

Here the CDR3 reads CASSSGQAPYEQYF. The CDR3 DNA follows: TGTGCCAGCAGCTCCGGACAGGCACCCTACGAGCAGTACTTC. The genes are TRBV11-2 and TRBJ2-7; 7 nucleotides match TRBD1. The V segment lost 4 bases and the J segment 2 bases; nucleotides outside the gene matches: 5. The CDR3 loop spans 14 amino acids. Germline CDR1 is SGHAT and CDR2 is FQNNGV.

The CDR3 DNA reads as TGTGCCAGCAGCCAAAGACAGGGCTGGGGGGCTGAAGCTTTCTTT. Translation gives CASSQRQGWGAEAFF. The chain carries TRBV14 and TRBJ1-1; 7 bases agree with TRBD1. Germline trimming cut 2 bases from V and 6 bases from J; bases unmatched to any gene: 9. This CDR3 has 15 residues. Germline CDR1 SGHDN, CDR2 FVKESK.

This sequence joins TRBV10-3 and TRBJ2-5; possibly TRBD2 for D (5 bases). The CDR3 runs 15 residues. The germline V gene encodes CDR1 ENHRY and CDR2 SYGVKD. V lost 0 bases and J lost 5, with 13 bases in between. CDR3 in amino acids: CAISESKGPGETQYF. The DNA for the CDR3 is TGTGCCATCAGTGAGTCGAAAGGGCCGGGGGAGACCCAGTACTTC.

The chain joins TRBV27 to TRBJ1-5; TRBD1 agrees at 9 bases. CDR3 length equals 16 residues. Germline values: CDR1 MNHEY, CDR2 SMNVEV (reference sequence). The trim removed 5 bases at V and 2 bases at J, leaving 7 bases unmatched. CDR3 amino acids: CASSGGQGRRNQPQHF. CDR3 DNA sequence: TGTGCCAGCAGTGGAGGACAGGGGCGGCGCAATCAGCCCCAGCATTTT.

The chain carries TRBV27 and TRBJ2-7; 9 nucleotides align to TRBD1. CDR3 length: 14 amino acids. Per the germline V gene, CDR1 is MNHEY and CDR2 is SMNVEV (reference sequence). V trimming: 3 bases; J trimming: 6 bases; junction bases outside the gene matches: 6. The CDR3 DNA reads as TGTGCCAGCAGTTTGTGGGACAGGGCTACCGAGCAGTACTTC. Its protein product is CASSLWDRATEQYF.

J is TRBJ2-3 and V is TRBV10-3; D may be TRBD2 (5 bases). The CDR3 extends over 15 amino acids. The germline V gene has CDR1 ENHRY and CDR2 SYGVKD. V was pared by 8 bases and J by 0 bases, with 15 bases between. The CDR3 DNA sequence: TGTGCCATCGGTCAAGCGGATCCTAGCACAGATACGCAGTATTTT. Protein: CAIGQADPSTDTQYF.

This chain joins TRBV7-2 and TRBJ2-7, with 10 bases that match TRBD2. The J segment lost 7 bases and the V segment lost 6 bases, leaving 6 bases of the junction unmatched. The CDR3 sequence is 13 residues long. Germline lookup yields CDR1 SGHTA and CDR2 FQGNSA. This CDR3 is CASSRSSGSEQYF. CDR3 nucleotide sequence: TGTGCCAGCAGTCGATCTAGCGGGAGTGAGCAGTACTTC.

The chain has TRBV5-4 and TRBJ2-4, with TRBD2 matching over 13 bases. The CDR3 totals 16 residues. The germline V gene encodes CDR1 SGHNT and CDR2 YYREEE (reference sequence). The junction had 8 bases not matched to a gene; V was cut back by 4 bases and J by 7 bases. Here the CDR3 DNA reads TGTGCCAGCAGCCTTCAACTAGCGGGAGGGAGGAACATTCAGTACTTC. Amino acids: CASSLQLAGGRNIQYF.

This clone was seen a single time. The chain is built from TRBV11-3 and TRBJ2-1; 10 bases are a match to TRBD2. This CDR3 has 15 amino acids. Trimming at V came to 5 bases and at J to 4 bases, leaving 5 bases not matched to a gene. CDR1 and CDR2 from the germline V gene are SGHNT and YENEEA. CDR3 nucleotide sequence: TGTGCCAGCAGCACTTTAGCGGGAGGTTACAATGAGCAGTTCTTC. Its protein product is CASSTLAGGYNEQFF. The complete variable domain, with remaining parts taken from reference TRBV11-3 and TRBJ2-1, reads EAGVVQSPRYKIIEKKQPVAFWCNPISGHNTLYWYLQNLGQGPELLIRYENEEAVDDSQLPKDRFSAERLKGVDSTLKIQPAELGDSAVYLCASSTLAGGYNEQFFGPGTRLTVL.

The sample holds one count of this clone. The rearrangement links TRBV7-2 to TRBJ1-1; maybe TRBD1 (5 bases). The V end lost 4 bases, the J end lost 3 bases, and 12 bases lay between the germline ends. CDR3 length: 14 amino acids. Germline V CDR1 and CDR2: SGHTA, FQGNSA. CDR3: CASSSEAGDTEAFF. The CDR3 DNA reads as TGTGCCAGCAGCTCAGAGGCGGGGGACACTGAAGCTTTCTTT.

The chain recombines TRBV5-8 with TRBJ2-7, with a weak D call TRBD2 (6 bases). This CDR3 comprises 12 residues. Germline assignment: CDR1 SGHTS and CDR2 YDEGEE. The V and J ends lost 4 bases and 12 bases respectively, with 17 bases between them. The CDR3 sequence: CASSLGGIRGYF. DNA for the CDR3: TGTGCCAGCAGCCTGGGCGGGATCCGGGGGTACTTC. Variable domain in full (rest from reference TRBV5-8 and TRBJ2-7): EAGVTQSPTHLIKTRGQQATLRCSPISGHTSVYWYQQALGLGLQFLLWYDEGEERNRGNFPPRFSGRQFPNYSSELNVNALELEDSALYLCASSLGGIRGYFGPGTRLTVT.

The CDR3 nucleotides are TGTGCCAGTAGTGGGCAGCTCATGAACACTGAAGCTTTCTTT. It codes for CASSGQLMNTEAFF. The chain combines TRBV19 with TRBJ1-1; D is ambiguous. V was cut by 5 bases and J by 0 bases, with 10 bases left in between. This CDR3 region has 14 residues. Germline V CDR1 and CDR2: LNHDA, SQIVND (reference sequence). Looking up the rest from reference TRBV19 and TRBJ1-1 gives the full variable domain: DGGITQSPKYLFRKEGQNVTLSCEQNLNHDAMYWYRQDPGQGLRLIYYSQIVNDFQKGDIAEGYSVSREKKESFPLTVTSAQKNPTAFYLCASSGQLMNTEAFFGQGTRLTVV.

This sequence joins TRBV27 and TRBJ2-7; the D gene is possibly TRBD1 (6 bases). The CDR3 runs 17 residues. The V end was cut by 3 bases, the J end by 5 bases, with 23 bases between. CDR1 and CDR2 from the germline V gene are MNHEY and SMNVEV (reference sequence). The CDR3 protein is CASSFYRTASFLDEQYF. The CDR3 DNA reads TGTGCCAGCAGTTTTTATCGGACAGCATCTTTCTTGGACGAGCAGTACTTC.

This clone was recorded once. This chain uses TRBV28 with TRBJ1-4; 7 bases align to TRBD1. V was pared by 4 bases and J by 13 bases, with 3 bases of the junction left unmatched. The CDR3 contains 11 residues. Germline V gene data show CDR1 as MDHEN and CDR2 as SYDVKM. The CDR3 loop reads CASSSQGRLFF. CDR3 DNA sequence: TGTGCCAGCAGTTCACAGGGGAGACTGTTTTTT.

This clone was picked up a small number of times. CDR3 in DNA: TGCGCCAGCAGCGGGCAGGGGGGGGCCAACGTCCTGACTTTC. Translating it yields CASSGQGGANVLTF. The chain couples TRBV5-1 to TRBJ2-6, with D perhaps matching TRBD1 (6 bases). The V and J ends lost 4 bases and 4 bases respectively, with 9 bases between them. CDR3 length: 14 amino acids. Germline assignment: CDR1 SGHRS and CDR2 YFSETQ.

This chain's CDR3 is CASSSQTGYSGNTIYF. Written as DNA, the CDR3 is TGCGCCAGCAGCTCCCAGACAGGGTACTCTGGAAACACCATATATTTT. This chain uses TRBV5-1 with TRBJ1-3, with 7 bases aligning to TRBD1. The J segment lost 0 bases and the V segment lost 3 bases, leaving 6 bases of the junction unmatched. Germline CDR1 and CDR2: SGHRS and YFSETQ. This CDR3 region has 16 residues.